This T cell receptor (beta chain) was identified during a study of blood T cells in healthy people across ages. Next came a second PCR, run for about 6 to 12 cycles, which used a sample-barcoded 5' primer along with a J-beta primer mix. One entry per CDR3 protein results from TCRdb running MiXCR on the 5' RACE reads. Of around 1,700,000 distinct CDR3 sequences listed, approximately 30% are singletons. This receptor was identified in a woman younger than 45 in good health. The sequenced sample consisted of blood.

The CDR3 loop is CSASPLDSMGTEAFF. CDR3 DNA sequence: TGCAGTGCTAGCCCCCTGGACAGTATGGGCACTGAAGCTTTCTTT. The chain uses TRBV20-1 and TRBJ1-1; weak D call: TRBD1 (6 bases). Germline V gene data show CDR1 as DFQATT and CDR2 as SNEGSKA (reference sequence). V lost 3 bases and J 4 bases, leaving 18 bases between the germline ends. CDR3 length: 15 amino acids.